The TCR beta chain under discussion was sequenced for a study of CD8 T cells in ankylosing spondylitis. Germline loops: CDR1 KGHDR, CDR2 SFDVKD. V was pared by 1 base and J by 6 bases, with 14 bases between. CDR3 length equals 16 residues. A quantitative 5'-RACE method, one with molecular barcodes, was used to make TCR beta libraries. TCRdb re-derived calls from the 5' RACE reads in MiXCR, one entry per CDR3 protein. This table has fewer than 200,000 distinct CDR3 sequences, about 18% appearing once. The chain has TRBV24-1 and TRBJ2-2; a weak D match, TRBD2 (6 bases). The TCR originated in a male donor with ankylosing spondylitis or in good health (not recorded which). Sequencing used blood, either unsorted or a sorted T cell fraction (not recorded which). This CDR3 reads CATSDLGQGGAGELFF. DNA for the CDR3: TGTGCCACCAGTGATTTAGGGCAGGGAGGAGCCGGGGAGCTGTTTTTT.